Sequencing of this T cell receptor (beta chain) was carried out in a study of tumor-infiltrating lymphocytes in primary liver carcinoma. Study at large: Samples returned roughly 3.5 to 7.5 million productive TCRbeta reads each. Read depth did not differ significantly between tissue types.

In this sample, this clonotype turned up once. Relative to the germline gene, one junction end is altered; a read error may explain this. The tissue used was unsorted bulk material of roughly 17-34 mg. RNA and DNA were co-extracted from it with the AllPrep DNA/RNA mini kit. Starting material of 450 to 550 ng total RNA yielded TCR beta cDNA via a constant-region primer. Three-round nested multiplex PCR performed with slightly modified ARM-PCR produced the TCR beta libraries. Two initial PCR rounds of roughly 10 cycles each paired TRBV1-TRBV30 forward primers with a C-beta reverse primer. TCRdb itself ran the multiplex PCR reads through MiXCR, one entry per CDR3 protein. Found here are roughly 200,000 distinct CDR3 sequences, around four fifths of them singletons; the top ten hold over 15%. The V gene's germline CDR1 is MNHNS and CDR2 SASEGT. The CDR3 has 16 amino acids.

The sample was tumor tissue from primary liver carcinoma. This sequence originates from a man aged 35-49 years with primary liver carcinoma and hepatitis B virus infection. The chain links TRBV6-1 to TRBJ2-6, with D maybe TRBD1 (5 bases). The CDR3 here is CASSDSPTAGANVLTF. DNA of the CDR3: TGTGCCAGCAGTGACTCCCCAACGGCTGGGGCCAACGTCCTGACATTC.